Listed below are T cell receptor beta chains from one sample, sequenced in a study of shared clonotypes between healthy human individuals. Sequencing was performed with immunoSEQ multiplex PCR; in TCRdb, only in-frame clones are kept and a portion is missing. In the table there are fewer than 650,000 clones, about three quarters of which are singletons. Sequenced input: PBMCs. These receptors originate from a woman aged 35 to 49 in good health. Some clones in this sample may be carry-over from other donors' samples. Both conserved end residues are part of each CDR3. Fields, in order: clone size, J gene, V gene, D gene, CDR3 length, CDR3 protein, CDR3 DNA. The D gene is left open where the match is weak. The listing skips clone size in some rows; elsewhere it reads once, few, many or a size class.

>once|TRBJ2-7|TRBV18|NA|13
CASSPQGSYEQYF
TGTGCCAGCTCACCCCAGGGCTCCTACGAGCAGTACTTC
>NA|TRBJ2-1|TRBV7-6|TRBD1|15
CASSSRQGSYNEQFF
TGTGCCAGCAGCTCGCGACAGGGTTCCTACAATGAGCAGTTCTTC
>NA|TRBJ1-3|TRBV7-9|NA|14
CASSLVSSGNTIYF
TGTGCCAGCAGCTTGGTGTCCTCTGGAAACACCATATATTTT
>few|TRBJ2-7|TRBV18|TRBD2|15
CASSPRLAGVYEQYF
TGTGCCAGCTCACCACGGCTAGCGGGAGTCTACGAGCAGTACTTC
>NA|TRBJ2-5|TRBV4-3|TRBD2|17
CASSQDLRGGLGKTQYF
TGCGCCAGCAGCCAAGATTTGCGGGGGGGGCTTGGAAAGACCCAGTACTTC
>few|TRBJ2-7|TRBV6-1|NA|14
CASSGQAGDYEQYF
TGTGCCAGCAGTGGACAGGCGGGAGACTACGAGCAGTACTTC
>NA|TRBJ2-2|TRBV7-9|TRBD1|16
CASSSATGYGTGELFF
TGTGCCAGCAGCTCTGCGACAGGGTATGGTACCGGGGAGCTGTTTTTT
>NA|TRBJ2-5|TRBV5-1|NA|14
CASSKQGSVETQYF
TGCGCCAGCAGCAAACAGGGTTCCGTGGAGACCCAGTACTTC
>NA|TRBJ2-3|TRBV6-4|TRBD2|17
CASSPRGAGGGSDTQYF
TGTGCCAGCAGCCCCCGAGGAGCGGGAGGGGGATCAGATACGCAGTATTTT
>NA|TRBJ1-4|TRBV28|NA|14
CASSFSRNNEKLFF
TGTGCCAGCAGTTTTTCGAGGAATAATGAAAAACTGTTTTTT
>NA|TRBJ1-2|TRBV6-5|TRBD1|13
CASSPTGNYGYTF
TGTGCCAGCAGCCCGACAGGGAACTATGGCTACACCTTC
>once|TRBJ2-7|TRBV2|NA|14
CASSVGVPPYEQYF
TGTGCCAGCAGCGTGGGAGTACCACCCTACGAGCAGTACTTC
>NA|TRBJ1-1|TRBV5-6|TRBD1|14
CASSETGMNTEAFF
TGTGCCAGCAGCGAGACAGGGATGAACACTGAAGCTTTCTTT
>NA|TRBJ2-3|TRBV27|TRBD2|19
CASSAKGLAEYYLTDTQYF
TGTGCCAGCAGTGCGAAGGGACTAGCGGAGTACTATCTCACAGATACGCAGTATTTT
>NA|TRBJ1-2|TRBV16|NA|14
CASSQSLGFYGYTF
TGTGCCAGCAGCCAATCCCTGGGATTCTATGGCTACACCTTC
>NA|TRBJ2-1|TRBV5-6|TRBD2|17
CASSLESGLAGINEQFF
TGTGCCAGCAGCTTGGAATCCGGGCTAGCGGGTATCAATGAGCAGTTCTTC
>many|TRBJ2-7|TRBV6-5|TRBD2|15
CASSSTGTSTYEQYF
TGTGCCAGCAGCAGCACCGGGACTAGTACTTACGAGCAGTACTTC
>NA|TRBJ2-5|TRBV30|TRBD1|14
CAWLPGQGKGTQYF
TGTGCCTGGCTACCGGGACAGGGAAAAGGGACCCAGTACTTC
>NA|TRBJ2-2|TRBV6-5|NA|13
CASFAANTGELFF
TGTGCCAGCTTTGCGGCGAACACCGGGGAGCTGTTTTTT
>NA|TRBJ1-4|TRBV10-2|NA|14
CATWAASENEKLFF
TGCGCGACTTGGGCGGCTTCTGAAAATGAAAAACTGTTTTTT
>many|TRBJ2-3|TRBV9|NA|13
CASSVEFVDTQYF
TGTGCCAGCAGCGTAGAATTCGTGGATACGCAGTATTTT
>NA|TRBJ2-3|TRBV9|NA|17
CASSVDWRGWGTDTQYF
TGTGCCAGCAGCGTAGATTGGAGGGGCTGGGGAACAGATACGCAGTATTTT
>NA|TRBJ1-2|TRBV6-1|NA|15
CASSEGAGFGYGYTF
TGTGCCAGCAGTGAAGGGGCAGGGTTTGGCTATGGCTACACCTTC
>few|TRBJ2-1|TRBV7-8|NA|12
CASSLEYSEQFF
TGTGCCAGCAGCTTAGAGTACTCAGAGCAGTTCTTC
>NA|TRBJ2-7|TRBV6-6|NA|16
CASSLGHLGESYEQYF
TGTGCCAGCAGCCTGGGACATCTGGGGGAGTCCTACGAGCAGTACTTC
>NA|TRBJ1-4|TRBV5-4|TRBD1|15
CASSIGQGENEKLFF
TGTGCCAGCAGCATAGGACAGGGAGAAAATGAAAAACTGTTTTTT
>NA|TRBJ2-1|TRBV6-6|TRBD2|14
CASRTSGADNEQFF
TGTGCCAGCAGAACTAGCGGAGCTGACAATGAGCAGTTCTTC
>NA|TRBJ2-7|TRBV30|TRBD2|14
CAWSVGGSSYEQYF
TGTGCCTGGAGTGTAGGCGGGAGCTCCTACGAGCAGTACTTC
>NA|TRBJ1-1|TRBV7-2|NA|15
CASSLASGMNTEAFF
TGTGCCAGCAGCTTAGCTTCAGGGATGAACACTGAAGCTTTCTTC
>NA|TRBJ1-1|TRBV5-1|NA|13
CASSHTGNTEAFF
TGCGCCAGCAGCCACACAGGGAACACTGAAGCTTTCTTT
>once|TRBJ2-7|TRBV5-1|TRBD2|15
CASSFRSSGSYEQYF
TGCGCCAGCAGCTTCAGGTCCAGCGGGAGCTACGAGCAGTACTTC
>many|TRBJ2-5|TRBV5-1|TRBD2|14
CASSSTSGRQTQYF
TGCGCCAGCAGCTCTACTAGCGGGAGACAGACCCAGTACTTC
>NA|TRBJ1-1|TRBV2|NA|13
CASRTSRGAEAFF
TGTGCCAGCAGGACATCCCGTGGGGCTGAAGCTTTCTTT
>NA|TRBJ2-2|TRBV7-8|NA|17
CASSPEGGAGPFRELFF
TGTGCCAGCAGCCCAGAGGGGGGGGCGGGACCTTTCCGGGAGCTGTTTTTT
>NA|TRBJ2-5|TRBV19|TRBD1|15
CASSMTTGGQETQYF
TGTGCCAGTAGTATGACTACAGGGGGCCAAGAGACCCAGTACTTC